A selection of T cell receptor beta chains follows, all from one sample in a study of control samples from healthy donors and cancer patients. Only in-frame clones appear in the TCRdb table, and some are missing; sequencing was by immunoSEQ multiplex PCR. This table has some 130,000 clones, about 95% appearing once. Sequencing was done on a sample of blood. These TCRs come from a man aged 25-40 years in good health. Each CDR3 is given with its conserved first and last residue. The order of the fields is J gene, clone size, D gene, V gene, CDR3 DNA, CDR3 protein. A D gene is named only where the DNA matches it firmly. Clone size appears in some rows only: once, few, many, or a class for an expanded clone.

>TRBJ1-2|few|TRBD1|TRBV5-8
TGTGCCAGCAGCTCGCCCGGGACAGGGGCCTATGGCTACACCTTC
CASSSPGTGAYGYTF
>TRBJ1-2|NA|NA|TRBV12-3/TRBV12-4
TGTGCCAGCAGCCTAGTAATAGGCGGCTACACCTTC
CASSLVIGGYTF
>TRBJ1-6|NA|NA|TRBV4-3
TGCGCCAGCAGCACTGCTGGCCGAAACTATAATTCACCCCTCCACTTT
CASSTAGRNYNSPLHF
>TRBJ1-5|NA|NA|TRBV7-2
TGTGCCAGCAGCTACACCAGCAATCAGCCCCAGCATTTT
CASSYTSNQPQHF
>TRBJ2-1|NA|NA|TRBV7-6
TGTGCCAGCAGCTTGGCTTCGGGAACAGCTGAGCAGTTCTTC
CASSLASGTAEQFF
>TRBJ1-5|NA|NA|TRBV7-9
TGTGCCAGCAGCTCGGGCAGGGATAGCAATCAGCCCCAGCATTTT
CASSSGRDSNQPQHF
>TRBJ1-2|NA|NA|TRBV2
TGTGCCAGCAGTGACGGGAGAGGCTATGGCTACACCTTC
CASSDGRGYGYTF
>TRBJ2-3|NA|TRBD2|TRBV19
TGTGCCAGTAGTCCCTGGCGGGGGGGAACAGATACGCAGTATTTT
CASSPWRGGTDTQYF
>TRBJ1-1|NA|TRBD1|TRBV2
TGTGCCAGCAGACAGGGGTCGAACACTGAAGCTTTCTTT
CASRQGSNTEAFF
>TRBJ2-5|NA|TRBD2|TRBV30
TGTGCCTGGAAGGTAGCGGGGGTAGAGACCCAGTACTTC
CAWKVAGVETQYF
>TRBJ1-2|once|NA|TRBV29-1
TGCAGCGTTTTAAGGACAAGTAACTATGGCTACACCTTC
CSVLRTSNYGYTF
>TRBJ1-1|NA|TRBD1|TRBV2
TGTGCCAGCAGTATGGACAGGGCTGAAGCTTTCTTT
CASSMDRAEAFF
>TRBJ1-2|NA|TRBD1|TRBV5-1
TGCGCCAGCAGCTCTCCCCCTGGGACAGATGGCTACACCTTC
CASSSPPGTDGYTF
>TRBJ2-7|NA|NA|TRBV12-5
TGTGCTAGTGGTTTAGGCAGGGCCGACGAGCAGTACTTC
CASGLGRADEQYF
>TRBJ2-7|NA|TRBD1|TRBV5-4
TGTGCCAGCAGCTTAGGGCACAGGGGAAGCTCCTACGAGCAGTACTTC
CASSLGHRGSSYEQYF
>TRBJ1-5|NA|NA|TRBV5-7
TGTGCCAGCAGCTTGGGGGACACCTCCGTGAGCAATCAGCCCCAGCATTTT
CASSLGDTSVSNQPQHF
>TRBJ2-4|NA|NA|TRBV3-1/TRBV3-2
TGTGCCAGCAGCCACCGGGGGGCGAACATTCAGTACTTC
CASSHRGANIQYF
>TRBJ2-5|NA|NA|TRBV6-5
TGTGCCAGCAGTAAGGGAAGGGTTAGGCAAGAGACCCAGTACTTC
CASSKGRVRQETQYF
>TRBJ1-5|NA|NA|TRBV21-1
TGTGCCACCTTTTCCGGGACAGGGGGGTTTAGGCAGCCCCAGCATTTT
CATFSGTGGFRQPQHF
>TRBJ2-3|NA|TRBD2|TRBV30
TGTGCCTGGACCAGCGGGGGGTCAGATACGCAGTATTTT
CAWTSGGSDTQYF
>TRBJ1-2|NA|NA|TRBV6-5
TGTGCCAGCAGCGACAGGTCGGCTAACTATGGCTACACCTTC
CASSDRSANYGYTF
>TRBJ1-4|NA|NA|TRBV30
TGTGCCTGGGATCTCCCAGGGGTTGGGGGGGAAAAACTGTTTTTT
CAWDLPGVGGEKLFF
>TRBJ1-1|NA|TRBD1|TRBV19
TGTGCCAGTAGGACAGGGCCCACTGAAGCTTTCTTT
CASRTGPTEAFF
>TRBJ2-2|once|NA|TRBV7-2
TGTGCCAGCAGCTTAGTCTACAGGACCGGGGAGCTGTTTTTT
CASSLVYRTGELFF
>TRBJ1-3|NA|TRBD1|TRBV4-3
TGCGCCAGCAGCCAAGCTTGGTCCGGGACAGGGGTCTCTGGAAACACCATATATTTT
CASSQAWSGTGVSGNTIYF
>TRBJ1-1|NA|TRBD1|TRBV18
TGTGCCAGCTCACGGACAGGGACTAATGAAGCTTTCTTT
CASSRTGTNEAFF
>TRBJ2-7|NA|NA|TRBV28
TGTGCCAGCAGTCCTAGGACGGTAAGCTCCTACGAGCAGTACTTC
CASSPRTVSSYEQYF
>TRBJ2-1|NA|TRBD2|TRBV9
TGTGCCAGCAGCCCCCTCCAGGGCGGGGGGAGGAACAATGAGCAGTTCTTC
CASSPLQGGGRNNEQFF
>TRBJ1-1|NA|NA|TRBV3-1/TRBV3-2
TGTGCCAGCAGCCATAAACAGGGTACGAGCAATGAAGCTTTCTTT
CASSHKQGTSNEAFF
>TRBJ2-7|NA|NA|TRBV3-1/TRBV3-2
TGTGCCAGCAGCCAAGACCACGAGCAGTACTTC
CASSQDHEQYF
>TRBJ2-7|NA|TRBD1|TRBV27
TGTGCCAGCAGTTTAAGGACAGGGAACACCTACGAGCAGTACTTC
CASSLRTGNTYEQYF
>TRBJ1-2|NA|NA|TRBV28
TGTGCCAGCAGTTTGTTAACAGGGAGGGCTGGCTACACCTTC
CASSLLTGRAGYTF
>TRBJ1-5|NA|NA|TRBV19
TGTGCCAGTAGTATCCACCCAGATCAGCCCCAGCATTTT
CASSIHPDQPQHF
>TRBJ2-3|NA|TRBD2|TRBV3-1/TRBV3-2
TGTGCCAGCGGTCAGAGCGGGGCCCGCACAGATACGCAGTATTTT
CASGQSGARTDTQYF
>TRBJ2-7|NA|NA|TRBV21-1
TGTGCCAGCAGCAAAGGTCCGGGGCCCTACGAGCAGTACTTC
CASSKGPGPYEQYF
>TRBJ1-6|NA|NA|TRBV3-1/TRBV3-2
TGTGCCAGCAGCCTTGGGGTAAATTCACCCCTCCACTTT
CASSLGVNSPLHF
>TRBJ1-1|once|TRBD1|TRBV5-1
TGCGCCAGCAGCTACGGACAGGTCACAGCTGAAGCTTTCTTT
CASSYGQVTAEAFF
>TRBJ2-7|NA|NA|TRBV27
TGTGCCAGCAGCCCCTCCCTTTTTCTAGCGTCTAGCTCCTACGAGCAGTACTTC
CASSPSLFLASSSYEQYF
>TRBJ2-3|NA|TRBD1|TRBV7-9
TGTGCCAGCAGCCCCCGGGACCGGGACAGGGTTAGGAGTACGCAGTATTTT
CASSPRDRDRVRSTQYF
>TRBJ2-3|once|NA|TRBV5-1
TGCGCCAGCAGCTCAGGGTTGGGGACAGATACGCAGTATTTT
CASSSGLGTDTQYF
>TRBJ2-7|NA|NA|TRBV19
TGTGCCAGTAAGCTCAAACTTTCGCCCTACGAGCAGTACTTC
CASKLKLSPYEQYF
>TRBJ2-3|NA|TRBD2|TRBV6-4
TGTGCCAGCAGTGAGTGTCTAGCGGGGGGCACAGATACGCAGTATTTT
CASSECLAGGTDTQYF
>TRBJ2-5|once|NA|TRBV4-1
TGCGCCAGCAGCCGTTTGGGAAGCGATGAGACCCAGTACTTC
CASSRLGSDETQYF
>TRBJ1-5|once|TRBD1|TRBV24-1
TGTGCCACCAGTCGGACAGGGGGAGTTTGTCATTGCAATCAGCCCCAGCATTTT
CATSRTGGVCHCNQPQHF
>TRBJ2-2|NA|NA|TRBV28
TGTGCCAGCCGGAACACCGGGGAGCTGTTTTTT
CASRNTGELFF
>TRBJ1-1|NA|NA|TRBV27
TGTGCCAGCAGTACACAAACATACAGCGGGAGCACTGAAGCTTTCTTT
CASSTQTYSGSTEAFF
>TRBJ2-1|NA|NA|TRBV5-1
TGCGCCAGCAGCTTGGCTTCCGGGATCCGCTACAATGAGCAGTTCTTC
CASSLASGIRYNEQFF
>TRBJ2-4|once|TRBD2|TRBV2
TGTGCCAGCAGTGGGGGGACTAGCGGAAACAAAAACATTCAGTACTTC
CASSGGTSGNKNIQYF
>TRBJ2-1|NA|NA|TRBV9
TGTGCCAGCAGCGTAGGTGGACTCCCGGGGAATGAGCAGTTCTTC
CASSVGGLPGNEQFF
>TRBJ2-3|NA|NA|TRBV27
TGTGCCAGCAGTTTATCGGGGGGGCTTAGCACAGATACGCAGTATTTT
CASSLSGGLSTDTQYF
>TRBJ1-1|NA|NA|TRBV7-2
TGTGCCAGCAGCCAGACGACAGCTCATGAAGCTTTCTTT
CASSQTTAHEAFF
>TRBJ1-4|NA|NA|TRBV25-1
TGTGCCAGCAGTGACGGGGGGAATGAAAAACTGTTTTTT
CASSDGGNEKLFF
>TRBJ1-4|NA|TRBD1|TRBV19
TGTGCCAGTAGTATCTACAGGGGTAATGAAAAACTGTTTTTT
CASSIYRGNEKLFF
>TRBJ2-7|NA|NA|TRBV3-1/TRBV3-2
TGTGCCAGCAGCCAAGGGGGCCAACAGCGGCAGTACTTC
CASSQGGQQRQYF
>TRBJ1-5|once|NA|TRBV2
TGTGCCAGCAGTACGTTAGGGGTTTCGAACAATCAGCCCCAGCATTTT
CASSTLGVSNNQPQHF
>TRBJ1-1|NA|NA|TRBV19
TGTGCCAGTAGTATGGTGTGGTCCGCTGAAGCTTTCTTT
CASSMVWSAEAFF
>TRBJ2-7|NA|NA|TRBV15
TGTGCCACCAGCAGAGATCCCCAGCGGGCTACCTACGAGCAGTACTTC
CATSRDPQRATYEQYF